The entry that follows covers one T cell receptor (beta chain) sequence. Its specificity is unknown. Per the germline V gene, CDR1 is MNHEY and CDR2 is SVGAGI. V lost 2 bases and J 1 base, leaving 8 bases between the germline ends. The CDR3 is 14 amino acids. This sample was included in a study of cytomegalovirus exposure and HLA in healthy donors. Study as a whole: Findings of an earlier analysis included 117 million unique TCR beta sequences from some 180 million T cells. The study, taken as a whole, reports: Certain sequence variants were highly shared and formed a cluster, and this cluster was likely a sequencing artifact. Earlier findings revealed that most TCR beta V segments proved productive either about 90% or about 30% of the time. Sequences of the TCR beta chain were said to predict the HLA-A and HLA-B alleles of most subjects accurately.

In the PCR, 60 Vbeta and 13 Jbeta primers were used. Data came from immunoSEQ multiplex PCR; TCRdb stores just in-frame clones and leaves some out. The sample holds roughly 140,000 clones, over 75% seen once. The source material was PBMCs. The V and J genes are TRBV6-5 and TRBJ1-1; D is ambiguous. This clonotype was obtained from a man aged 30 to 45 in good health and CMV-seronegative. The CDR3 DNA reads TGTGCCAGCAGTTACCAAAGAGCGAACACTGAAGCTTTCTTT. Translating gives CASSYQRANTEAFF.